This passage covers 27 T cell receptor beta chains from one sample sequenced in a study of blood T cell repertoires in COVID-19. Assay used: immunoSEQ multiplex PCR; TCRdb lists only in-frame clones, some missing. The table shows 200,000 to 300,000 clones, with around 89% occurring only once. The source material was PBMCs or T cells enriched from blood (not recorded which). These receptors were taken from a woman aged 25 to 39 who had recovered from COVID-19.

The J gene is TRBJ2-1, the V gene TRBV9; D perhaps matches TRBD2 (6 bases). Germline V gene lookup returns CDR1 SGDLS and CDR2 YYNGEE. The CDR3 is 13 residues long. V was clipped by 4 bases and J by 10 bases, with 15 bases between them. CDR3 sequence: CASSPSPSGEQFF. CDR3 nucleotides: TGTGCCAGCAGCCCCAGCCCCAGCGGGGAGCAGTTCTTC.

V usage is TRBV7-2 and J usage is TRBJ2-1; TRBD2 might be the D (5 bases). Deletions cut 3 bases from V and 4 bases from J, with 7 bases between. Per germline, CDR1 SGHTA and CDR2 FQGNSA. CDR3 length: 13 residues. The CDR3 DNA is TGTGCCAGCAGCTTTAGCGCATACAATGAGCAGTTCTTC. Its translation is CASSFSAYNEQFF.

The V gene is TRBV4-1, the J gene TRBJ2-7; 7 bases align to TRBD2. CDR1 and CDR2 from the germline V gene are MGHRA and YSYEKL. J was trimmed by 0 bases and V by 0 bases; bases with no gene match: 5. The CDR3 is 16 residues long. The CDR3 DNA is TGCGCCAGCAGCCAAGATTGGCCGGGAGGCTCCTACGAGCAGTACTTC. It codes for CASSQDWPGGSYEQYF.

V is TRBV7-8 and J is TRBJ2-7; D is undetermined. CDR1 SGHVS and CDR2 FQNEAQ come from the germline V gene. V lost 0 bases and J 2 bases, leaving 11 bases between the germline ends. CDR3 length equals 15 residues. The CDR3, as DNA: TGTGCCAGCAGCTTAGCGCAAACCGCGGCCTACGAGCAGTACTTC. It specifies CASSLAQTAAYEQYF. The full variable domain, with the rest looked up from reference TRBV7-8 and TRBJ2-7, is GAGVSQSPRYKVAKRGQDVALRCDPISGHVSLFWYQQALGQGPEFLTYFQNEAQLDKSGLPSDRFFAERPEGSVSTLKIQRTQQEDSAVYLCASSLAQTAAYEQYFGPGTRLTVT.

This clone was seen a single time. J is TRBJ2-1 and V is TRBV28; 11 positions match TRBD2. The germline gives CDR1 MDHEN, CDR2 SYDVKM. The CDR3 contains 18 residues. The J segment lost 1 base and the V segment lost 7 bases, leaving 12 bases of the junction unmatched. The CDR3 sequence is CASILGWASGGSYNEQFF. CDR3 DNA sequence: TGTGCCAGCATTCTGGGTTGGGCTAGCGGGGGGTCCTACAATGAGCAGTTCTTC.

This sequence joins TRBV28 and TRBJ1-1; D possibly corresponds to TRBD1 (6 bases). CDR1 is MDHEN and CDR2 is SYDVKM in the germline V gene. The CDR3 extends over 13 amino acids. Trimming left V 4 bases short and J 8 bases short, with 14 bases between. This CDR3 is CASSSRDTEEAFF. In nucleotides, the CDR3 is TGTGCCAGCAGTTCCCGGGACACCGAAGAAGCTTTCTTT. Variable domain in full (rest from reference TRBV28 and TRBJ1-1): DVKVTQSSRYLVKRTGEKVFLECVQDMDHENMFWYRQDPGLGLRLIYFSYDVKMKEKGDIPEGYSVSREKKERFSLILESASTNQTSMYLCASSSRDTEEAFFGQGTRLTVV.

V and J are TRBV30 and TRBJ2-7; D gene ambiguous. The CDR3 is 12 amino acids. Germline values: CDR1 GTSNPN, CDR2 SVGIG (reference sequence). V lost 0 bases, J lost 2 bases, and 5 bases lay in between. The CDR3 DNA reads TGTGCCTGGAGTGTACTGGCCTACGAGCAGTACTTC. Its protein is CAWSVLAYEQYF. Complete variable domain (other parts from reference TRBV30 and TRBJ2-7): SQTIHQWPATLVQPVGSPLSLECTVEGTSNPNLYWYRQAAGRGLQLLFYSVGIGQISSEVPQNLSASRPQDRQFILSSKKLLLSDSGFYLCAWSVLAYEQYFGPGTRLTVT.

V usage is TRBV2 and J usage is TRBJ2-7, with 9 bases lining up with TRBD1. This CDR3 has 13 residues. Trimming removed 7 bases from V and 2 bases from J; junction bases left unmatched: 3. The V gene's germline CDR1 is SNHLY and CDR2 FYNNEI. The CDR3 sequence: CASNRQGAYEQYF. CDR3 DNA: TGTGCCAGCAATCGACAGGGGGCCTACGAGCAGTACTTC.

The chain's CDR3 is CASTRTGTVANVLTF. The CDR3 DNA follows: TGTGCCAGCACCCGGACAGGTACAGTAGCCAACGTCCTGACTTTC. The chain has TRBV27 and TRBJ2-6; 7 positions agree with TRBD1. CDR1 MNHEY and CDR2 SMNVEV come from the germline V gene (reference sequence). V dropped 7 bases and J dropped 7; count of bases not matched to a gene: 10. CDR3 length: 15 amino acids. Variable domain in full (rest from reference TRBV27 and TRBJ2-6): EAQVTQNPRYLITVTGKKLTVTCSQNMNHEYMSWYRQDPGLGLRQIYYSMNVEVTDKGDVPEGYKVSRKEKRNFPLILESPSPNQTSLYFCASTRTGTVANVLTFGAGSRLTVL.

The V call is TRBV6-5, the J call TRBJ2-7, with 9 bases identical to TRBD1. The CDR3 is 13 residues long. Germline CDR1 MNHEY, CDR2 SVGAGI. J lost 7 bases, V lost 6 bases, and 7 bases had no gene match. CDR3 protein: CASRQGAGGEQYF. The CDR3 DNA reads TGTGCCAGCAGACAGGGGGCGGGCGGTGAGCAGTACTTC.

V gene TRBV5-1 combines with J gene TRBJ1-3; D might be TRBD1 (6 bases). Germline assignment: CDR1 SGHRS and CDR2 YFSETQ. This CDR3 has 16 amino acids. The V and J ends lost 4 bases and 0 bases respectively, with 14 bases between them. The CDR3 protein is CASSVGDTNSGNTIYF. CDR3 coding DNA: TGCGCCAGCAGCGTAGGGGACACCAACTCTGGAAACACCATATATTTT.

The V gene is TRBV29-1, the J gene TRBJ1-1; 7 bases agree with TRBD1. Germline lookup yields CDR1 SQVTM and CDR2 ANQGSEA. The junction had 11 bases not matched to a gene; V was cut back by 6 bases and J by 4 bases. The CDR3 spans 14 residues. The CDR3 bases are TGCAGCGTCCGCCTGACAGGGTGGTCCACTGAAGCTTTCTTT. It is translated as CSVRLTGWSTEAFF.

CDR3 in DNA: TGCGCCAGCAGGCGGCGGTCAGGGGTCGGCGAGCAGTACTTC. As protein: CASRRRSGVGEQYF. V gene TRBV10-2 combines with J gene TRBJ2-7; D is perhaps TRBD1 (6 bases). Trimming took off 6 bases at V and 6 bases at J, with 18 bases between the two ends. Germline V gene sequence: CDR1 WSHSY, CDR2 SAAADI. The CDR3 contains 14 residues.

This rearrangement joins TRBV28 to TRBJ1-1; tentatively, D is TRBD1 (6 bases). The CDR3 has 18 residues. Trimming took 3 bases from V and 4 from J, leaving 24 bases between them. Germline loops: CDR1 MDHEN, CDR2 SYDVKM. The chain's CDR3 is CASSFWPGPGALGTEAFF. CDR3 bases: TGTGCCAGCAGTTTTTGGCCCGGGCCAGGGGCCCTGGGCACTGAAGCTTTCTTT.

This chain joins TRBV10-3 and TRBJ2-3; 9 nucleotides align to TRBD1. CDR1 is ENHRY and CDR2 is SYGVKD in the germline V gene. J was trimmed by 5 bases and V by 2 bases; bases with no gene match: 2. The CDR3 consists of 14 residues. CDR3 DNA sequence: TGTGCCATCAGTGAGCCGGGACAGGGAGATACGCAGTATTTT. Its translation: CAISEPGQGDTQYF.

The gene calls are TRBV27 and TRBJ1-1; D is undetermined. CDR1 MNHEY and CDR2 SMNVEV come from the germline V gene (reference sequence). V lost 2 bases and J lost 0, with 4 bases in between. CDR3 length equals 13 residues. The CDR3 loop is CASSLQLNTEAFF. The CDR3 nucleotides are TGTGCCAGCAGTTTACAGTTGAACACTGAAGCTTTCTTT.

J is TRBJ1-1 and V is TRBV27, with D perhaps matching TRBD1 (6 bases). The CDR3 spans 13 residues. Germline CDR1 and CDR2: MNHEY and SMNVEV (reference sequence). Trimming cost V 6 bases and J 3 bases, with 11 bases left between them. CDR3 bases: TGTGCCAGCAGGCAGGGGTCATACACTGAAGCTTTCTTT. Translated, it gives CASRQGSYTEAFF.

This clone has a handful of counts. This chain uses TRBV11-1 with TRBJ2-1, with D maybe TRBD2 (6 bases). Germline values: CDR1 SGHAT, CDR2 FQDESV (reference sequence). This CDR3 contains 16 residues. The ends were cut back, 6 bases at V and 6 bases at J, with 21 bases in the middle. The CDR3 loop is CASSYRGLLPFNEQFF. CDR3 DNA sequence: TGTGCCAGCAGTTACCGGGGACTCCTCCCCTTCAATGAGCAGTTCTTC.

V is TRBV5-1 and J is TRBJ2-3; TRBD2 might be the D (5 bases). The germline V gene encodes CDR1 SGHRS and CDR2 YFSETQ. The V and J ends lost 0 bases and 0 bases respectively, with 17 bases between them. The CDR3 runs to 18 residues. In nucleotides, the CDR3 is TGCGCCAGCAGCTTGGCCCCCCCGGCGACTACTAGCACAGATACGCAGTATTTT. Its protein product is CASSLAPPATTSTDTQYF. Full variable domain (rest looked up from reference TRBV5-1 and TRBJ2-3): KAGVTQTPRYLIKTRGQQVTLSCSPISGHRSVSWYQQTPGQGLQFLFEYFSETQRNKGNFPGRFSGRQFSNSRSEMNVSTLELGDSALYLCASSLAPPATTSTDTQYFGPGTRLTVL.

The chain uses TRBV27 and TRBJ2-1, with 8 positions matching TRBD2. Germline V gene lookup returns CDR1 MNHEY and CDR2 SMNVEV (reference sequence). V lost 7 bases, J lost 0 bases, and 2 bases stayed unmatched. This CDR3 is built from 14 residues. CDR3 sequence reads: CASNLAGSYNEQFF. In DNA, the CDR3 is TGTGCCAGCAACCTAGCGGGCTCCTACAATGAGCAGTTCTTC.

Worth noting for this clone: At one end the junction does not follow the germline gene, possibly because of a read error. The rearrangement links TRBV5-1 to TRBJ2-7; tentative D call: TRBD1 (8 bases). Per germline, CDR1 SGHRS and CDR2 YFSETQ. The CDR3 consists of 14 residues. In nucleotides, the CDR3 is TGCGCCAGCAGAGCGGGGACAGGCTCCAACGAGCAGTACTTC. Translating it yields CASRAGTGSNEQYF.

This sequence joins TRBV28 and TRBJ1-6; maybe TRBD1 (5 bases). With 4 bases removed from V and 7 bases from J, the gap between germline ends came to 14 bases. Germline CDR1 and CDR2: MDHEN and SYDVKM. CDR3 length: 15 residues. This chain's CDR3 is CASSSEGWKNSPLHF. In nucleotides, the CDR3 is TGTGCCAGCAGTTCGGAGGGGTGGAAAAATTCACCCCTCCACTTT.

The rearrangement joins TRBV7-8 to TRBJ2-1; D not resolved. Germline V CDR1 and CDR2: SGHVS, FQNEAQ. V lost 4 bases and J 5 bases, leaving 12 bases between the germline ends. There are 14 residues in the CDR3. CDR3 amino acids: CASSSREVNNEQFF. The DNA of the CDR3 is TGTGCCAGCAGCTCTAGAGAAGTAAACAATGAGCAGTTCTTC.

CDR3: CASSQSLGGRAPQQYF. The CDR3 bases are TGTGCCAGCAGCCAGTCCCTTGGCGGGAGGGCCCCGCAGCAGTACTTC. This chain uses TRBV3-1 (or the pseudogene TRBV3-2) with TRBJ2-7, with 9 bases that match TRBD2. V gave up 3 bases and J gave up 8 bases; unmatched junction bases: 14. The germline gives CDR1 LGHDT, CDR2 YNNKEL (reference sequence). CDR3 length: 16 amino acids.

The CDR3 DNA sequence: TGTGCCAGCAGCCTAGAAAGGGGTCACACTGAAGCTTTCTTT. This gives the protein CASSLERGHTEAFF. This chain connects TRBV7-8 to TRBJ1-1, with D tentatively TRBD1 (5 bases). The germline gives CDR1 SGHVS, CDR2 FQNEAQ. The CDR3 covers 14 residues. Trimming cost V 5 bases and J 3 bases, with 13 bases left between them. Filled out from reference TRBV7-8 and TRBJ1-1, the complete variable domain reads GAGVSQSPRYKVAKRGQDVALRCDPISGHVSLFWYQQALGQGPEFLTYFQNEAQLDKSGLPSDRFFAERPEGSVSTLKIQRTQQEDSAVYLCASSLERGHTEAFFGQGTRLTVV.

The chain couples TRBV29-1 to TRBJ1-2; 7 nucleotides align to TRBD1. The CDR3 has 12 amino acids. The trim removed 6 bases at V and 4 bases at J, leaving 5 bases unmatched. Germline V gene data show CDR1 as SQVTM and CDR2 as ANQGSEA. The CDR3 DNA reads as TGCAGCGTAGACAGGGCTGGCTATGGCTACACCTTC. Amino acids: CSVDRAGYGYTF.

V is TRBV6-4 and J is TRBJ1-1; TRBD1 is a possible D gene (5 bases). The V gene lost 0 bases and the J gene lost 4 bases, with 15 bases spanning the gap. The CDR3 runs 16 residues. CDR1 is MRHNA and CDR2 is SNTAGT in the germline V gene. The CDR3 loop reads CASSDSGRGRGTEAFF. CDR3 nucleotides: TGTGCCAGCAGTGACTCAGGAAGGGGCAGAGGCACTGAAGCTTTCTTT.